Each of the 9 T cell receptor beta chains below was sequenced from the same sample in a study of patients and donors after allogeneic stem cell transplantation. TCRdb re-derived calls from the RT-PCR reads in MiXCR, one entry per CDR3 protein. The sample consists of approximately 200,000 distinct CDR3 sequences, roughly 14% of them appearing once. Sequencing was done on a sample of blood, either unsorted or a sorted T cell fraction (not recorded which). Receptors originate from a human donor who was either an allogeneic HSCT recipient or a stem cell or donor lymphocyte infusion donor (not recorded which). It is not recorded whose cells these are; they may come from a transplant donor.

This clonotype was recorded many times. The chain joins TRBV6-2 or TRBV6-3 to TRBJ2-1; TRBD2 is a possible D gene (6 bases). Deletions cut 5 bases from V and 7 bases from J, with 18 bases between. The CDR3 loop spans 15 amino acids. The germline CDR1 and CDR2 sequences are MNHEY and SVGEGT. The CDR3 DNA is TGTGCCAGCAGTAGTGTGGCGGGGCTTAAAAATGAGCAGTTCTTC. Its protein is CASSSVAGLKNEQFF.

The chain joins TRBV4-1 to TRBJ2-1; 7 nucleotides agree with TRBD2. J lost 9 bases, V lost 1 base, and 9 bases had no gene match. The CDR3 has 15 residues. Germline V gives CDR1 MGHRA, CDR2 YSYEKL. For the CDR3, the DNA is TGCGCCAGCAGCCAAGGTGCGGGAGTGGCTCTTGAGCAGTTCTTC. Its protein product is CASSQGAGVALEQFF.

The chain links TRBV4-3 to TRBJ1-2, with 9 bases fitting TRBD1. Germline CDR1 reads LGHNA; CDR2 reads YSLEER. CDR3 length: 16 residues. The V and J ends lost 1 base and 3 bases, in that order; junction bases with no gene match: 6. CDR3 residues: CASSQATGGLDYGYTF. DNA for the CDR3: TGCGCCAGCAGCCAAGCAACAGGGGGCTTGGACTATGGCTACACCTTC.

V is TRBV20-1 and J is TRBJ2-5; 7 positions agree with TRBD1. Germline values: CDR1 DFQATT, CDR2 SNEGSKA (reference sequence). The CDR3 sequence is 13 residues long. Trimming removed 6 bases from V and 5 bases from J; junction bases left unmatched: 9. The CDR3 is CSARKTGFETQYF. In nucleotides, the CDR3 is TGCAGTGCCCGTAAGACAGGGTTTGAGACCCAGTACTTC.

This clonotype occurred many times. This chain uses TRBV20-1 with TRBJ2-1; D remains unclear. Looked up from germline, CDR1 is DFQATT and CDR2 is SNEGSKA (reference sequence). This CDR3 comprises 13 residues. V was shortened by 3 bases and J by 4 bases, with 10 bases between the two germline ends. The CDR3 sequence: CSASWAVYNEQFF. The CDR3 DNA reads as TGCAGTGCTAGTTGGGCGGTGTACAATGAGCAGTTCTTC.

This clonotype showed up just a few times. The chain carries TRBV4-1 and TRBJ1-1, with D possibly TRBD1 on 6 matching bases. The CDR3 contains 15 residues. Germline V gene data show CDR1 as MGHRA and CDR2 as YSYEKL. V was pared by 2 bases and J by 1 base, with 11 bases between. The CDR3: CASSQPDRKNTEAFF. Written as DNA, the CDR3 is TGCGCCAGCAGCCAACCGGACAGAAAGAACACTGAAGCTTTCTTT.

The chain joins TRBV11-2 to TRBJ2-1; TRBD2 matches at 10 bases. The CDR3 spans 17 residues. Germline CDR1 and CDR2: SGHAT and FQNNGV. Trimming at V came to 5 bases and at J to 4 bases, leaving 11 bases not matched to a gene. CDR3 DNA sequence: TGTGCCAGCAGCCAATACATACGTAGCGGGGGGTACAATGAGCAGTTCTTC. Protein: CASSQYIRSGGYNEQFF.

The genes are TRBV6-2 or TRBV6-3 and TRBJ2-3; D possibly corresponds to TRBD2 (6 bases). This CDR3 has 14 amino acids. Germline assignment: CDR1 MNHEY and CDR2 SVGEGT. The V end was cut by 5 bases, the J end by 3 bases, with 12 bases between. CDR3 DNA sequence: TGTGCCAGCAGTCACCGACTAGGGACAGATACGCAGTATTTT. It codes for CASSHRLGTDTQYF.

In this sample, this clonotype turned up many times. The chain couples TRBV4-1 to TRBJ2-3; 8 bases align to TRBD2. Germline lookup yields CDR1 MGHRA and CDR2 YSYEKL. Losses at the gene ends were 1 base for V and 2 bases for J; bases not matched to a gene: 5. The CDR3 contains 16 residues. The CDR3 spells CASSQALAGITDTQYF. Written as DNA, the CDR3 is TGCGCCAGCAGCCAAGCTCTAGCGGGCATCACAGATACGCAGTATTTT.